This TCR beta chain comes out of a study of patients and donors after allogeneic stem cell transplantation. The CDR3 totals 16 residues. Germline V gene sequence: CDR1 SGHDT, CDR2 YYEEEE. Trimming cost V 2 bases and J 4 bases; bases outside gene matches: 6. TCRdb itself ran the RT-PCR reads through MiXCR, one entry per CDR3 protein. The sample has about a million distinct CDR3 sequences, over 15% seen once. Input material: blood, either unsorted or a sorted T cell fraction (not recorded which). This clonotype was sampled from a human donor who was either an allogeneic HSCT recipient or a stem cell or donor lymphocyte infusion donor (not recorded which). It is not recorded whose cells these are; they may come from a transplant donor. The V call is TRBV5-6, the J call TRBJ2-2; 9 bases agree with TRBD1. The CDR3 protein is CASSLLDRGGTGELFF. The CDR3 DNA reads TGTGCCAGCAGCTTACTGGACAGGGGCGGCACCGGGGAGCTGTTTTTT.